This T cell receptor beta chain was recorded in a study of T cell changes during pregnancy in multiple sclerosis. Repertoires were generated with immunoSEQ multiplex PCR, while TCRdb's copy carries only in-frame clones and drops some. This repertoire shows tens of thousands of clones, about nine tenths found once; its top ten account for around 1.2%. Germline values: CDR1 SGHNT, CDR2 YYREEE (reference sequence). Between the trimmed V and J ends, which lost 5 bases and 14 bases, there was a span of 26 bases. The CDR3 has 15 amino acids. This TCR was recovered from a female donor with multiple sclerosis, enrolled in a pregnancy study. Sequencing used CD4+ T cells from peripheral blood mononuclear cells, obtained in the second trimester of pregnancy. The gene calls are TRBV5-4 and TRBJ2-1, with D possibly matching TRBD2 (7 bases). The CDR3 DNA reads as TGTGCCAGCAGTAAGGGGGGGCGGCCGGGGGATTCGGAGTTCTTC. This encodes CASSKGGRPGDSEFF.